Shown below are 18 T cell receptor beta chains from a single sample sequenced in a study of T cells in Graves' hyperthyroidism and ophthalmopathy. RNA transcripts were the template for amplifying TCR beta CDR3 regions. The TCR CDR3 was amplified in a first-round RT-PCR using the HTBI primer set. TCRdb redid the calling of the multiplex PCR reads with MiXCR, one entry per CDR3 protein. The sample comprises about 540,000 distinct CDR3 sequences, about 43% of which are singletons, and roughly 8.2% rests with the top ten. Specimen: peripheral blood or thyroid tissue (not recorded which). These receptors were taken from a woman younger than 35 with Graves' hyperthyroidism.

The chain employs TRBV29-1 and TRBJ2-5; D is unclear. Looked up from germline, CDR1 is SQVTM and CDR2 is ANQGSEA. V was cut by 8 bases and J by 3 bases, with 4 bases left in between. This CDR3 spans 9 amino acids. This chain's CDR3 is CSLEETQYF. CDR3 DNA: TGCAGCTTAGAAGAGACCCAGTACTTC.

Notes on this clonotype: A much bigger clone sits one base away, suggesting this may be a read error. The genes are TRBV24-1 and TRBJ1-5, with D perhaps TRBD1 (6 bases). CDR1 is KGHDR, CDR2 SFDVKD, per germline. The CDR3 covers 15 residues. CDR3 DNA: TGTGCCACCGGTGATTCGGGGGCAAGCAATCAGCCCCAGCATTTT. Translating gives CATGDSGASNQPQHF.

Only a few counts were recorded for this clonotype. Here the CDR3 DNA reads TGTGCCAGCAGTCTCCGGGGACAGCAGTCCGAGCAGTACTTC. Translating gives CASSLRGQQSEQYF. The chain combines TRBV7-2 with TRBJ2-7, with 7 bases lining up with TRBD1. The CDR3 runs 14 residues. Per the germline V gene, CDR1 is SGHTA and CDR2 is FQGNSA. With V trimmed by 6 bases and J by 6 bases, 11 bases remained unmatched.

This sequence joins TRBV10-3 and TRBJ2-6, with 11 bases matching TRBD1. After removal of 6 bases from V and 3 bases from J, the junction contained 7 bases not matched to a gene. Germline V gene sequence: CDR1 ENHRY, CDR2 SYGVKD. The CDR3 length is 17 residues. CDR3 nucleotides: TGTGCCATCAGGGAGGGACAGGGGGATCATGGGGCCAACGTCCTGACTTTC. It translates to CAIREGQGDHGANVLTF.

This clonotype was picked up many times. V is TRBV10-2 and J is TRBJ1-2; the D gene is possibly TRBD1 (6 bases). The V end was cut by 6 bases, the J end by 7 bases, with 15 bases between. The CDR3 totals 13 residues. The germline V gene encodes CDR1 WSHSY and CDR2 SAAADI. The CDR3 DNA follows: TGCGCCAGCAGCTCCACAGGGCGTCTTGGCTACACCTTC. Its protein is CASSSTGRLGYTF.

This clonotype was observed a single time. The rearrangement links TRBV5-1 to TRBJ2-5; perhaps TRBD2 as D (6 bases). The better agreement between TRBJ2-1 and the DNA end casts doubt on the J call. The CDR3 has 14 residues. In germline, CDR1 is SGHRS, CDR2 YFSETQ. The CDR3 protein is CASSLDRTGSRQFF. The CDR3 region has the DNA TGCGCCAGCAGCTTGGACCGGACCGGGAGCAGGCAGTTCTTC.

This clonotype was picked up many times. The rearrangement links TRBV2 to TRBJ1-2; D not resolved. Germline V gene data show CDR1 as SNHLY and CDR2 as FYNNEI. Trimming shortened V by 5 bases and J by 3 bases, and 7 bases separated the two germline ends. The CDR3 has 12 amino acids. Here the CDR3 reads CASSKQDYGYTF. CDR3 in DNA: TGTGCCAGCAGTAAGCAGGACTATGGCTACACCTTC.

The V and J genes are TRBV7-2 and TRBJ1-1, with D hard to call. Between the trimmed V and J ends, which lost 5 bases and 8 bases, there was a span of 3 bases. The germline V gene encodes CDR1 SGHTA and CDR2 FQGNSA. This CDR3 is 9 amino acids long. The CDR3 DNA reads as TGTGCCAGCAGCACCGAAGCTTTCTTT. It encodes CASSTEAFF.

This clonotype qualifies as medium-sized. The chain joins TRBV25-1 to TRBJ1-6; 9 bases match TRBD1. Germline-derived CDR1 and CDR2 are MGHDK and SYGVNS. V gave up 3 bases and J gave up 6 bases; unmatched junction bases: 3. The CDR3 has 15 amino acids. CDR3 in DNA: TGTGCCAGCAGTGACAGGGACAGGGTTAATTCACCCCTCCACTTT. This sequence encodes CASSDRDRVNSPLHF. Drawing the rest from reference TRBV25-1 and TRBJ1-6, the complete variable domain is EADIYQTPRYLVIGTGKKITLECSQTMGHDKMYWYQQDPGMELHLIHYSYGVNSTEKGDLSSESTVSRIRTEHFPLTLESARPSHTSQYLCASSDRDRVNSPLHFGNGTRLTVT.

Regarding this clonotype: This clone may be a read error of a much larger clone one base away. The V and J genes are TRBV19 and TRBJ1-5; D may be TRBD2 (5 bases). The DNA end lines up better with TRBJ2-3; the J call may be wrong. Germline V CDR1 and CDR2: LNHDA, SQIVND (reference sequence). CDR3 length equals 12 residues. CDR3 sequence (DNA): TGTGCCAGTAGCAGGAGGCTGGGCGCCCAGTATTTT. Amino acid sequence: CASSRRLGAQYF.

V usage is TRBV20-1 and J usage is TRBJ2-5, with 9 bases identical to TRBD1. Trimming took 4 bases from V and 5 from J; bases not matched to a gene: 5. CDR1 and CDR2 (germline): DFQATT, SNEGSKA (reference sequence). This CDR3 is built from 13 residues. The CDR3 region is CSATGTGWETQYF. Here the CDR3 DNA reads TGCAGTGCTACCGGGACAGGGTGGGAGACCCAGTACTTC.

This clonotype has more than one count but fewer than ten. The CDR3 DNA is TGTGCCAGCAGCTTTGGGGGCGAGGACTATGGCTACACCTTC. Encoded protein: CASSFGGEDYGYTF. This rearrangement joins TRBV7-2 to TRBJ1-2; tentative D call: TRBD1 (6 bases). The CDR3 extends over 14 amino acids. The V end lost 3 bases, the J end lost 3 bases, and 11 bases lay between the germline ends. Germline CDR1 is SGHTA and CDR2 is FQGNSA.

This clonotype was observed a few times. V gene TRBV20-1 combines with J gene TRBJ1-1, with D maybe TRBD1 (6 bases). CDR1 is DFQATT and CDR2 is SNEGSKA in the germline V gene (reference sequence). The CDR3 loop spans 14 amino acids. V lost 3 bases to trimming and J lost 2 bases, with 13 bases between them. The CDR3 sequence is CSASKRTVNTEAFF. CDR3 sequence (DNA): TGCAGTGCTAGCAAACGGACAGTAAACACTGAAGCTTTCTTT.

In its sample, this clonotype was seen a few times. The CDR3 protein is CSARNRGGSNQPQHF. CDR3 bases: TGCAGTGCTAGGAACAGGGGTGGTAGCAATCAGCCCCAGCATTTT. V and J are TRBV20-1 and TRBJ1-5, with TRBD1 identical over 7 bases. This CDR3 is 15 amino acids long. The germline V gene encodes CDR1 DFQATT and CDR2 SNEGSKA (reference sequence). With V trimmed by 3 bases and J by 0 bases, 5 bases remained unmatched.

This clonotype was seen many times. The chain is built from TRBV19 and TRBJ1-2; D might be TRBD1 (5 bases). V was trimmed by 5 bases and J by 12 bases, leaving 19 bases between them. The CDR3 covers 13 residues. Germline V gene lookup returns CDR1 LNHDA and CDR2 SQIVND (reference sequence). The CDR3 nucleotides read TGTGCCAGTAGTCCTCCAGGAATCAGGGTTGACACCTTC. As protein: CASSPPGIRVDTF.

The V and J genes are TRBV19 and TRBJ2-5; tentatively, D is TRBD2 (5 bases). The CDR3 length is 14 residues. Germline V gene data show CDR1 as LNHDA and CDR2 as SQIVND (reference sequence). With 3 bases removed from V and 4 bases from J, the gap between germline ends came to 12 bases. Here the CDR3 DNA reads TGTGCCAGTAGTATTGCCGAGGGCCTAGAGACCCAGTACTTC. Protein product: CASSIAEGLETQYF.

This rearrangement joins TRBV14 to TRBJ1-5; no clear D. The CDR3 runs to 15 residues. Germline V CDR1 and CDR2: SGHDN, FVKESK. Trimming took off 0 bases at V and 0 bases at J, with 6 bases between the two ends. The DNA of the CDR3 is TGTGCCAGCAGCCAAGATCTGGTTAGCAATCAGCCCCAGCATTTT. Translating it yields CASSQDLVSNQPQHF.

V usage is TRBV5-4 and J usage is TRBJ2-2, with D unclear. In germline, CDR1 is SGHNT, CDR2 YYREEE (reference sequence). Trimming removed 2 bases from V and 4 bases from J, with 3 bases in between. CDR3 length: 12 residues. The CDR3 sequence is CASSFSTGELFF. The DNA of the CDR3 is TGTGCCAGCAGCTTTTCCACCGGGGAGCTGTTTTTT.